This TCR beta chain was recorded in a study of radiotherapy plus CTLA-4 blockade in lung cancer. Overall study: Objective responses emerged in 15% to 20% of patients, and around 31% attained disease control.

This CDR3 is 15 amino acids long. V lost 0 bases to trimming and J lost 5 bases; unmatched junction nucleotides: 4. Looked up from germline, CDR1 is MNHNY and CDR2 is SVGAGI (reference sequence). Enrolled patients, whose metastatic non-small-cell lung cancer was chemo-refractory, received focal radiation plus CTLA-4 blockade with ipilimumab. As regards this clone: Its target is unknown.

Sequencing used immunoSEQ multiplex PCR; TCRdb keeps in-frame clones, though not all of them. The data hold approximately 80,000 clones, with around 78% observed a single time. Study-wide points: Following radiotherapy plus ipilimumab, tumor-derived TCR clones expanded in the blood. Early blood T cell clone dynamics reportedly forecast response best, with interferon-beta.

The sequence came from a human donor with non-small cell lung cancer whose response to radiotherapy plus ipilimumab could not be evaluated. Some clones in this sample may be carry-over from other donors' samples. Here the sequenced sample was peripheral blood, taken from a patient treated with radiotherapy plus ipilimumab. The chain carries TRBV6-6 and TRBJ2-5, with 9 bases that match TRBD1. DNA of the CDR3: TGTGCCAGCAGTTACTCCGGGACAGGGAAGGAGACCCAGTACTTC. This gives the protein CASSYSGTGKETQYF.